This passage covers 16 T cell receptor beta chains from one sample sequenced in a study of OX40 agonist ivuxolimab in advanced cancers. Clones were read by immunoSEQ multiplex PCR, and TCRdb kept only the in-frame ones, dropping some. The data contain fewer than 60,000 clones, about 80% of them seen just once; the ten biggest clones take up around 4.2%. The specimen comprised CD4+ or CD8+ T cells sorted from blood, sampled in a trial of the OX40 agonist ivuxolimab. The receptor set was obtained from an adult with an advanced solid tumor such as melanoma, head and neck, liver or kidney cancer.

V is TRBV28 and J is TRBJ1-1; D possibly corresponds to TRBD1 (5 bases). Germline V gene lookup returns CDR1 MDHEN and CDR2 SYDVKM. CDR3 size: 12 residues. The ends were cut back, 6 bases at V and 10 bases at J, with 15 bases in the middle. This CDR3 is CASRSDWGGAFF. CDR3 nucleotides: TGTGCCAGCAGGAGTGATTGGGGGGGAGCTTTCTTT.

The rearrangement uses TRBV19 and TRBJ1-4; the match to TRBD1 covers 10 bases. This CDR3 spans 16 amino acids. The germline V gene encodes CDR1 LNHDA and CDR2 SQIVND (reference sequence). The trim removed 4 bases at V and 8 bases at J, leaving 10 bases unmatched. CDR3 coding DNA: TGTGCCAGTAGTACCTCCCCGGGACAGGGGAGAGAAAAACTGTTTTTT. Its translation: CASSTSPGQGREKLFF.

This chain uses TRBV5-5 with TRBJ2-5, with 9 bases fitting TRBD1. The CDR3 contains 14 residues. J was trimmed by 5 bases and V by 4 bases; bases with no gene match: 6. In germline, CDR1 is SGHKS, CDR2 YYEKEE (reference sequence). CDR3 coding DNA: TGTGCCAGCAGCATTCCGGGACAGGGCGAGACCCAGTACTTC. It codes for CASSIPGQGETQYF.

The chain carries TRBV29-1 and TRBJ2-2; tentatively, D is TRBD1 (6 bases). Germline V lookup: CDR1 SQVTM, CDR2 ANQGSEA. This CDR3 region has 13 residues. The V end lost 6 bases, the J end lost 4 bases, and 12 bases lay between the germline ends. CDR3 sequence reads: CSVGDRSTGELFF. CDR3 nucleotides: TGCAGCGTGGGCGACAGGTCCACCGGGGAGCTGTTTTTT.

This chain's CDR3 is CASRQGAGNTEAFF. The CDR3, as DNA: TGTGCCAGCAGACAGGGGGCGGGCAACACTGAAGCTTTCTTT. V and J are TRBV5-4 and TRBJ1-1; 9 positions match TRBD1. The junction had 4 bases not matched to a gene; V was cut back by 5 bases and J by 2 bases. Germline CDR1 and CDR2: SGHNT and YYREEE (reference sequence). The CDR3 runs 14 residues.

This sequence joins TRBV19 and TRBJ2-7, with TRBD2 matching 13 bases. The J segment lost 6 bases and the V segment lost 4 bases, leaving 0 bases of the junction unmatched. There are 13 residues in the CDR3. Per the germline V gene, CDR1 is LNHDA and CDR2 is SQIVND (reference sequence). The CDR3 sequence: CASSRTSGGEQYF. In nucleotides, the CDR3 is TGTGCCAGTAGTAGGACTAGCGGGGGCGAGCAGTACTTC.

A few counts support this clone. The CDR3, as DNA: TGTGCCAGCAGTGACTCGTGGGCAGGGACTGAAGCTTTCTTT. It encodes CASSDSWAGTEAFF. The J gene is TRBJ1-1, the V gene TRBV6-4, with a tentative D call TRBD1 (5 bases). The CDR3 spans 14 residues. The germline V gene encodes CDR1 MRHNA and CDR2 SNTAGT. The V end lost 0 bases, the J end lost 5 bases, and 10 bases lay between the germline ends.

This chain connects TRBV7-2 to TRBJ2-3; D call uncertain. The V and J ends lost 1 base and 0 bases respectively, with 8 bases between them. Germline CDR1 is SGHTA and CDR2 is FQGNSA. The CDR3 runs to 15 residues. The CDR3 region is CASSLDYLSTDTQYF. The CDR3 coding sequence is TGTGCCAGCAGCTTAGACTATTTGAGCACAGATACGCAGTATTTT.

CDR3 nucleotide sequence: TGTGCCAGCAGCCCGGGACAGAGCTCGGTCTACACCTTC. Translating gives CASSPGQSSVYTF. V is TRBV4-2 and J is TRBJ1-2; TRBD1 aligns across 7 bases. The CDR3 is made up of 13 amino acids. Trimming cost V 4 bases and J 10 bases; bases outside gene matches: 9. The germline CDR1 and CDR2 sequences are LGHNA and YNFKEQ.

The chain couples TRBV6-5 to TRBJ1-2; D remains unclear. Germline CDR1 is MNHEY and CDR2 is SVGAGI. The ends were cut back, 6 bases at V and 3 bases at J, with 11 bases in the middle. The CDR3 consists of 13 residues. The CDR3 DNA follows: TGTGCCAGCAGAGCCCATCTTGACTATGGCTACACCTTC. It encodes CASRAHLDYGYTF.

In this sample, this clone turned up a few times. The chain carries TRBV27 and TRBJ2-3; TRBD1 matches 8 bases. The CDR3 covers 16 residues. CDR1 is MNHEY and CDR2 is SMNVEV in the germline V gene (reference sequence). V trimming: 0 bases; J trimming: 1 base; junction bases outside the gene matches: 3. In DNA, the CDR3 is TGTGCCAGCAGTTTATCGACAGGGGTAGGCACAGATACGCAGTATTTT. This translates into CASSLSTGVGTDTQYF.

Comment on this clone: The junction differs from germline at one of its ends, possibly a read error. Other DNA sequences in this sample translate to the same CDR3. CDR3: CASSETLSTDTQYF. The CDR3 DNA follows: TGTGCCAGCAGTGAAACCCTAAGCACAGATACACAGTATTTT. The chain is built from TRBV6-1 and TRBJ2-3; D is unresolved. The germline CDR1 and CDR2 sequences are MNHNS and SASEGT. The CDR3 runs 14 residues.

This chain uses TRBV5-1 with TRBJ2-1, with D possibly TRBD2 on 5 matching bases. This CDR3 has 14 amino acids. With 0 bases removed from V and 3 bases from J, the gap between germline ends came to 7 bases. Germline loops: CDR1 SGHRS, CDR2 YFSETQ. CDR3 DNA sequence: TGCGCCAGCAGCTTGGACGGAGGCTACAATGAGCAGTTCTTC. It translates to CASSLDGGYNEQFF.

The chain employs TRBV5-1 and TRBJ2-5; D is uncertain. Gene TRBJ2-7 matches the end of the DNA better, so the J call may be wrong. The CDR3 consists of 13 residues. Per the germline V gene, CDR1 is SGHRS and CDR2 is YFSETQ. The CDR3, as DNA: TGCGCCAGCAGCTTGGCATATACCTACGAGCAGTACTTC. As protein: CASSLAYTYEQYF.

This sequence joins TRBV28 and TRBJ1-3; D not resolved. The length of the CDR3 is 12 residues. The germline V gene has CDR1 MDHEN and CDR2 SYDVKM. V dropped 7 bases and J dropped 4 bases, with 8 bases sitting between them. The CDR3 is CASNLQGNTIYF. CDR3 DNA: TGTGCCAGCAACCTACAGGGAAACACCATATATTTT.

The CDR3 sequence: CAWSVSGQGNPGANVLTF. CDR3 coding DNA: TGTGCCTGGAGTGTGTCTGGACAGGGTAATCCTGGGGCCAACGTCCTGACTTTC. The chain uses TRBV30 and TRBJ2-6, with 8 bases that match TRBD1. This CDR3 has 18 amino acids. CDR1 GTSNPN and CDR2 SVGIG come from the germline V gene (reference sequence). Trimming at V came to 0 bases and at J to 2 bases, leaving 9 bases not matched to a gene.